This TCR beta chain was captured in a study of shared T cell receptors in the human thymus. TCRdb's copy holds only in-frame clones and misses some; the assay was immunoSEQ multiplex PCR. This sample carries roughly 660,000 clones, around 87% of them seen once, and the ten largest clones take about 0.01%. The CDR3 runs to 11 residues. The germline V gene encodes CDR1 DFQATT and CDR2 SNEGSKA (reference sequence). Trimming stripped 3 bases from V and 5 bases from J, with 8 bases between. The data also belong to a second study, concerning human thymus T cells. In that study: Thymus was obtained from resections taken during corrective heart surgery.

This sequence originates from a boy less than two years old with a congenital heart defect. The specimen sequenced was thymocytes. This rearrangement joins TRBV20-1 to TRBJ2-7, with unresolved D. The CDR3 nucleotides are TGCAGTGCTAGCTCGGCGGACGAGCAGTACTTC. Residues: CSASSADEQYF.